This T cell receptor beta chain came from a study of CD8 T cells in ankylosing spondylitis. V gave up 5 bases and J gave up 8 bases, with 15 bases separating them. The CDR3 consists of 13 residues. The study, taken as a whole, reports: A motif of 7 to 9 highly homologous TCR beta variants was seen as apparently characteristic of ankylosing spondylitis blood. Clones linked to the disease showed a CD8+ phenotype. They occurred at relatively low frequencies in peripheral blood.

Concerning this clonotype: Its antigen is undetermined.

TCRdb fed the 5' RACE reads into MiXCR, producing one record per CDR3 protein. The sample has a few hundred thousand distinct CDR3 sequences, around 10% seen once. The chain joins TRBV12-3 or TRBV12-4 to TRBJ1-2; D uncertain. The TCR sequence derives from a male donor with ankylosing spondylitis or in good health (not recorded which). Sequenced sample: blood, either unsorted or a sorted T cell fraction (not recorded which). The CDR3 nucleotides read TGTGCCAGCAGTCTACGGACTAACACGGGCTACACCTTC. Translation: CASSLRTNTGYTF.